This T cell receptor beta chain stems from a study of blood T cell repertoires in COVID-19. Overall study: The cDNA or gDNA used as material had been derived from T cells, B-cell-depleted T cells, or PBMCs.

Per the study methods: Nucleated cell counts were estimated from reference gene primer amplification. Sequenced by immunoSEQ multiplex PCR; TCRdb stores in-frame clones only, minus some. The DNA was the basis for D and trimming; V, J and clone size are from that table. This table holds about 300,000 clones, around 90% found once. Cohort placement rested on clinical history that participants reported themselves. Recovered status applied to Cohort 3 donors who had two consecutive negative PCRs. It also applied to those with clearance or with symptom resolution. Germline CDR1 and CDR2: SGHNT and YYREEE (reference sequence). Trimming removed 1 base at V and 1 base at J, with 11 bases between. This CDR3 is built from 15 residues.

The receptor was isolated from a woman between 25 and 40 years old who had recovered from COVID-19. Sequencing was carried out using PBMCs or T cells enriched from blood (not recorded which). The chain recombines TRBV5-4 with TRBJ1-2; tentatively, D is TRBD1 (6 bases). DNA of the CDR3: TGTGCCAGCAGCTTGAACAGGGCGGGTAACTATGGCTACACCTTC. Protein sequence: CASSLNRAGNYGYTF.